What follows is one T cell receptor (beta chain) and its context. The antigen is not known. Germline V gene sequence: CDR1 SGDLS, CDR2 YYNGEE. CDR3 length equals 12 residues. Trimming took 3 bases from V and 3 from J, leaving 7 bases between them. This record comes from a study of OX40 agonist ivuxolimab in advanced cancers. Study as a whole: Patients achieving partial responses numbered three: one hepatocellular carcinoma case and two cutaneous melanoma cases.

Assay used: immunoSEQ multiplex PCR; TCRdb lists only in-frame clones, some missing. The sample includes roughly 25,000 clones, roughly 90% of them seen just once. General study results and limits: Within 6 weeks, CD4+ and CD8+ blood T cells expanded clonally at 0.1 to 3.0 mg/kg.

The receptor comes from an adult with an advanced solid tumor such as melanoma, head and neck, liver or kidney cancer. The source material was CD4+ or CD8+ T cells sorted from blood, sampled in a trial of the OX40 agonist ivuxolimab. The chain combines TRBV9 with TRBJ2-7; maybe TRBD1 (5 bases). The CDR3 here is CASSADSYEQYF. The CDR3, as DNA: TGTGCCAGCAGCGCAGACAGCTACGAGCAGTACTTC.